The 3 T cell receptor beta chains below all came from one sample that was sequenced in a study of cytomegalovirus exposure and HLA in healthy donors. The study ran its PCR with 60 Vbeta and 13 Jbeta primers. Assay used: immunoSEQ multiplex PCR; TCRdb lists only in-frame clones, some missing. The table shows 200,000 to 300,000 clones, with 80% to 90% occurring only once. The sample taken for sequencing was PBMCs. Receptor source: a woman in her thirties or forties in good health and CMV-seropositive.

The chain is built from TRBV5-1 and TRBJ2-5; 7 bases are shared with TRBD1. V lost 5 bases to trimming and J lost 3 bases; unmatched junction nucleotides: 4. Germline lookup yields CDR1 SGHRS and CDR2 YFSETQ. This CDR3 region has 13 residues. The CDR3 DNA reads as TGCGCCAGCAGTGTGGGGACAGAAGAGACCCAGTACTTC. Its protein product is CASSVGTEETQYF.

The J gene is TRBJ1-2, the V gene TRBV19; D is unresolved. Deletions cut 7 bases from V and 4 bases from J, with 19 bases between. CDR1 and CDR2 (germline): LNHDA, SQIVND (reference sequence). This CDR3 is 15 amino acids long. CDR3: CASNSPPGSFYGYTF. CDR3 nucleotides: TGTGCCAGTAACTCACCCCCCGGGTCCTTCTATGGCTACACCTTC. Variable domain in full (rest from reference TRBV19 and TRBJ1-2): DGGITQSPKYLFRKEGQNVTLSCEQNLNHDAMYWYRQDPGQGLRLIYYSQIVNDFQKGDIAEGYSVSREKKESFPLTVTSAQKNPTAFYLCASNSPPGSFYGYTFGSGTRLTVV.

This chain links TRBV4-2 with TRBJ1-4, with TRBD1 identical over 12 bases. The V gene end was trimmed by 0 bases and the J gene end by 8 bases; junction bases not matched to a gene: 13. Germline CDR1 is LGHNA and CDR2 is YNFKEQ. The CDR3 length is 19 residues. CDR3 residues: CASSQDLGTGGAFREKLFF. CDR3 sequence (DNA): TGTGCCAGCAGCCAAGATTTGGGGACAGGGGGCGCGTTTCGGGAAAAACTGTTTTTT.